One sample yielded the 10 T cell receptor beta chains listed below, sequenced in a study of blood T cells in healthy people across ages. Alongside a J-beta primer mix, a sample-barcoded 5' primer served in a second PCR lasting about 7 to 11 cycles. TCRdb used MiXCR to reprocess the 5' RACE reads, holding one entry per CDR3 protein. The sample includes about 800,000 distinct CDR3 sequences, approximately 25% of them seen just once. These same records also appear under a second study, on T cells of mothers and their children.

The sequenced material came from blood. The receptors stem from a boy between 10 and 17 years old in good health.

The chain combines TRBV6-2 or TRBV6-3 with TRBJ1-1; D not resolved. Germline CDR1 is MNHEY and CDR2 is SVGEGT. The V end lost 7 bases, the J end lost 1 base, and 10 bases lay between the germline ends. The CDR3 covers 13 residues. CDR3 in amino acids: CASKQRENTEAFF. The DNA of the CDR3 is TGTGCCAGCAAGCAAAGAGAGAACACTGAAGCTTTCTTT.

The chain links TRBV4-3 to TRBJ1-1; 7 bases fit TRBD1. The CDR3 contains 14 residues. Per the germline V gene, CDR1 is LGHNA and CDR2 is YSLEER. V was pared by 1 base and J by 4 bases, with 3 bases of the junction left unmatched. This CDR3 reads CASSQGRQGTEAFF. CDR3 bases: TGCGCCAGCAGCCAAGGGCGACAGGGCACTGAAGCTTTCTTT.

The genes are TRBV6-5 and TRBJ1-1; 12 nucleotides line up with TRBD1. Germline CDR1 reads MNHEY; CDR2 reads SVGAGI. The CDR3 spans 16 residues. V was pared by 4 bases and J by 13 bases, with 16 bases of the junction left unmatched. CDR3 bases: TGTGCCAGCAGTTTTCGCGGGGGGGACAGGGGGCGGATGGTTTTCTTT. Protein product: CASSFRGGDRGRMVFF.

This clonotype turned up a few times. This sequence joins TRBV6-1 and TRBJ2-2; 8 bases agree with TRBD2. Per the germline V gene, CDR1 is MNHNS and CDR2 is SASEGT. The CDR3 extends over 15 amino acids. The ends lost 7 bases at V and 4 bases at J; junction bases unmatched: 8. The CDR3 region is CASIGTSLGTGELFF. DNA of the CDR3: TGTGCCAGCATTGGGACTAGTTTGGGCACCGGGGAGCTGTTTTTT.

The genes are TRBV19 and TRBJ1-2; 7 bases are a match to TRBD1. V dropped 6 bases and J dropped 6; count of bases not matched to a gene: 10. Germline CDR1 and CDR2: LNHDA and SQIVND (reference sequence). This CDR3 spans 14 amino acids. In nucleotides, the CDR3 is TGTGCCAGTAGCGACTCACAGGGGAGAGATGGCTACACCTTC. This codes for CASSDSQGRDGYTF.

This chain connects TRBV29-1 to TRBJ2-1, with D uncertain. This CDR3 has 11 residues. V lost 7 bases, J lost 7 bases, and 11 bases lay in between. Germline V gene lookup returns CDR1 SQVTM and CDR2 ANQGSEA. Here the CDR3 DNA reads TGCAGCGCTGCCGGTGGGAATGAGCAGTTCTTC. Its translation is CSAAGGNEQFF.

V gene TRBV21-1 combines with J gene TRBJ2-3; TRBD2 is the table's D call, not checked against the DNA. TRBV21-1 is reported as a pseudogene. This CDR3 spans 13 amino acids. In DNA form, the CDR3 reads TGTGCCACACTAGCGGAGCCCACAGATACGCAGTATTTT. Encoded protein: CATLAEPTDTQYF.

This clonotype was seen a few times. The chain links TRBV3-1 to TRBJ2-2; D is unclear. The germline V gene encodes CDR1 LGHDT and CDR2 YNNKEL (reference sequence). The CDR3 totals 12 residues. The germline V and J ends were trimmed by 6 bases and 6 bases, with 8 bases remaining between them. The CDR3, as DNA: TGTGCCAGCAGACAACTGGCCGGGGAGCTGTTTTTT. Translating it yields CASRQLAGELFF.

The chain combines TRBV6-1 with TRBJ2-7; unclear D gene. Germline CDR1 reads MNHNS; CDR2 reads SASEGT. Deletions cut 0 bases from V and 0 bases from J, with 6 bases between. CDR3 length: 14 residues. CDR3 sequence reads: CASSEAGLSYEQYF. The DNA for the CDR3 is TGTGCCAGCAGTGAAGCGGGTCTCTCCTACGAGCAGTACTTC.

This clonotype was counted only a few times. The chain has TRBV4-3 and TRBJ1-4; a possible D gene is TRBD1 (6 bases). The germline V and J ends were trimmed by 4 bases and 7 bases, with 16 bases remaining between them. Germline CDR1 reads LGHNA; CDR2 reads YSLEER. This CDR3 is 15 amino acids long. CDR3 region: CASSRWAGEGEKLFF. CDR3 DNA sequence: TGCGCCAGCAGCCGGTGGGCAGGGGAAGGTGAAAAACTGTTTTTT.